The next 7 T cell receptor beta chains were all read from a single sample in a study of shared clonotypes between healthy human individuals. The method was immunoSEQ multiplex PCR; TCRdb's version includes in-frame clones alone and lacks a portion of them. The table lists 400,000 to 500,000 clones, around 78% of them singletons. Sequencing was performed on PBMCs. The origin of the receptors is a woman aged 40 to 50 in good health. Some clones in this sample may be carry-over from other donors' samples.

This clone was seen only once. The CDR3, as DNA: TGTGCCAGCACCTCGAGGAGCGGGAGAGTTGATACGCAGTATTTT. It yields the protein CASTSRSGRVDTQYF. This chain joins TRBV2 and TRBJ2-3; TRBD2 matches 8 bases. The CDR3 loop spans 15 amino acids. Germline lookup yields CDR1 SNHLY and CDR2 FYNNEI. Trimming removed 7 bases from V and 6 bases from J; junction bases left unmatched: 12.

This rearrangement joins TRBV11-1 to TRBJ2-3; 8 bases map to TRBD2. The germline V gene has CDR1 SGHAT and CDR2 FQDESV (reference sequence). V shed 5 bases, J shed 4 bases, and the junction held 11 bases outside the gene matches. This CDR3 region has 16 residues. CDR3 amino acids: CASSLRTSSAADTQYF. As DNA, the CDR3 is TGTGCCAGCAGCCTCCGGACTAGCAGTGCCGCAGATACGCAGTATTTT.

The chain uses TRBV2 and TRBJ2-7; 15 bases are a match to TRBD2. J gave up 2 bases and V 7 bases, and 9 bases lay outside the gene matches. In germline, CDR1 is SNHLY, CDR2 FYNNEI. There are 17 residues in the CDR3. The CDR3 DNA sequence: TGTGCCAGCATCCCGGGACTAGCGGGAGGTACCACCTACGAGCAGTACTTC. It specifies CASIPGLAGGTTYEQYF.

The genes are TRBV7-2 and TRBJ2-1; TRBD2 matches 9 bases. CDR1 and CDR2 (germline): SGHTA, FQGNSA. After removal of 5 bases from V and 2 bases from J, the junction contained 1 base not matched to a gene. This CDR3 is built from 14 residues. This CDR3 is CASSRLAAYNEQFF. CDR3 coding DNA: TGTGCCAGCAGCCGACTAGCGGCCTACAATGAGCAGTTCTTC.

Only one count was recorded for this clone. The V gene is TRBV2, the J gene TRBJ1-4; TRBD1 might be the D (5 bases). Trimming took 4 bases from V and 4 from J, leaving 13 bases between them. This CDR3 contains 15 residues. Germline V CDR1 and CDR2: SNHLY, FYNNEI. The CDR3 coding sequence is TGTGCCAGCAGTGCGGGACCGATATATAATGAAAAACTGTTTTTT. Amino acid sequence: CASSAGPIYNEKLFF.

The chain links TRBV14 to TRBJ2-3, with 7 bases matching TRBD2. Germline CDR1 is SGHDN and CDR2 is FVKESK. The V and J ends lost 2 bases and 10 bases, in that order; junction bases with no gene match: 6. The CDR3 totals 13 residues. This CDR3 is CASSQWEGQPQYF. The CDR3 DNA is TGTGCCAGCAGCCAATGGGAGGGTCAGCCGCAGTATTTT.

The chain has TRBV7-9 and TRBJ2-5, with TRBD2 matching 10 bases. The CDR3 is made up of 15 amino acids. The ends lost 3 bases at V and 4 bases at J; junction bases unmatched: 5. Germline V gives CDR1 SEHNR, CDR2 FQNEAQ (reference sequence). CDR3 in DNA: TGTGCCAGCAGCTTCTGGACTAGCGGAGGAGAGACCCAGTACTTC. Its protein is CASSFWTSGGETQYF.